These 23 T cell receptor beta chains originate from one sample sequenced in a study of cytomegalovirus exposure and HLA in healthy donors. The PCR was carried out with 60 Vbeta primers and 13 Jbeta primers. Clones were sequenced by immunoSEQ multiplex PCR, and TCRdb holds only the in-frame ones, with some missing. This table holds under 200,000 clones, 70% to 80% found once. Source material: PBMCs. These receptors were obtained from a man in his 60s in good health and CMV-seronegative.

This chain uses TRBV14 with TRBJ1-3, with D possibly matching TRBD1 (5 bases). The V end lost 0 bases, the J end lost 0 bases, and 12 bases lay between the germline ends. Per germline, CDR1 SGHDN and CDR2 FVKESK. The CDR3 contains 17 residues. CDR3 protein: CASSQDLGPYSGNTIYF. The CDR3 bases are TGTGCCAGCAGCCAAGATCTGGGGCCCTACTCTGGAAACACCATATATTTT.

J is TRBJ2-1 and V is TRBV4-3, with 7 bases identical to TRBD2. The CDR3 has 17 residues. Germline V gives CDR1 LGHNA, CDR2 YSLEER. After removal of 0 bases from V and 0 bases from J, the junction contained 5 bases not matched to a gene. DNA of the CDR3: TGCGCCAGCAGCCAAGATACTAGCGACAGCTCCTACAATGAGCAGTTCTTC. This translates into CASSQDTSDSSYNEQFF.

This clone came up once. V gene TRBV10-3 combines with J gene TRBJ2-7, with D maybe TRBD1 (6 bases). Trimming pared 9 bases from V and 0 bases from J, leaving 15 bases between. Germline V gene lookup returns CDR1 ENHRY and CDR2 SYGVKD. This CDR3 has 14 residues. This CDR3 reads CAIGRGQLSYEQYF. The CDR3, as DNA: TGTGCCATAGGTCGTGGACAGCTCTCCTACGAGCAGTACTTC.

The chain recombines TRBV5-8 with TRBJ1-5; 10 nucleotides line up with TRBD1. This CDR3 has 16 residues. The germline CDR1 and CDR2 sequences are SGHTS and YDEGEE. J gave up 5 bases and V 0 bases, and 5 bases lay outside the gene matches. The chain's CDR3 is CASSLGDRGLYQPQHF. In DNA form, the CDR3 reads TGTGCCAGCAGCTTGGGGGACAGGGGCCTATATCAGCCCCAGCATTTT.

This chain uses TRBV30 with TRBJ2-5; D remains ambiguous. The CDR3 contains 14 residues. CDR1 GTSNPN and CDR2 SVGIG come from the germline V gene (reference sequence). V was cut by 1 base and J by 7 bases, with 16 bases left in between. CDR3 in amino acids: CAWSGSPDTGTQYF. CDR3 nucleotides: TGTGCCTGGAGTGGTTCCCCGGATACGGGGACCCAGTACTTC. Full variable domain (outside the CDR3, taken from reference TRBV30 and TRBJ2-5): SQTIHQWPATLVQPVGSPLSLECTVEGTSNPNLYWYRQAAGRGLQLLFYSVGIGQISSEVPQNLSASRPQDRQFILSSKKLLLSDSGFYLCAWSGSPDTGTQYFGPGTRLLVL.

The chain couples TRBV30 to TRBJ1-5, with 8 positions matching TRBD1. The V and J ends lost 1 base and 4 bases, in that order; junction bases with no gene match: 6. This CDR3 has 15 amino acids. Germline CDR1 and CDR2: GTSNPN and SVGIG (reference sequence). CDR3 coding DNA: TGTGCCTGGAGTGGACAGGGGCCAACGAATCAGCCCCAGCATTTT. Its translation is CAWSGQGPTNQPQHF. The complete variable domain, with remaining parts taken from reference TRBV30 and TRBJ1-5, reads SQTIHQWPATLVQPVGSPLSLECTVEGTSNPNLYWYRQAAGRGLQLLFYSVGIGQISSEVPQNLSASRPQDRQFILSSKKLLLSDSGFYLCAWSGQGPTNQPQHFGDGTRLSIL.

The J gene is TRBJ1-2, the V gene TRBV28, with 7 bases matching TRBD1. Trimming at V came to 1 base and at J to 8 bases, leaving 7 bases not matched to a gene. From germline, CDR1 is MDHEN and CDR2 SYDVKM. The CDR3 consists of 14 residues. CDR3 in DNA: TGTGCCAGCAGTTTATCGTTAACAGGGGAAGGCTACACCTTC. Protein sequence: CASSLSLTGEGYTF.

This chain connects TRBV7-9 to TRBJ2-1, with D possibly matching TRBD1 (6 bases). The ends were cut back, 7 bases at V and 3 bases at J, with 13 bases in the middle. Looked up from germline, CDR1 is SEHNR and CDR2 is FQNEAQ (reference sequence). The CDR3 extends over 14 amino acids. The CDR3 coding sequence is TGTGCCAGCAAAACAGGGTCCCTCTACAATGAGCAGTTCTTC. The encoded protein is CASKTGSLYNEQFF.

This chain links TRBV7-2 with TRBJ2-1, with a tentative D call TRBD1 (5 bases). The germline gives CDR1 SGHTA, CDR2 FQGNSA. This CDR3 has 15 residues. Trimming pared 5 bases from V and 3 bases from J, leaving 14 bases between. CDR3 sequence reads: CASSPRQGDYNEQFF. CDR3 coding DNA: TGTGCCAGCAGCCCCAGGCAGGGCGACTACAATGAGCAGTTCTTC.

This sequence joins TRBV14 and TRBJ1-2, with 7 bases that match TRBD1. The CDR3 is made up of 15 amino acids. The junction had 5 bases not matched to a gene; V was cut back by 1 base and J by 3 bases. Per germline, CDR1 SGHDN and CDR2 FVKESK. CDR3 amino acids: CASSQGQGLDYGYTF. CDR3 sequence (DNA): TGTGCCAGCAGCCAAGGACAGGGTCTGGACTATGGCTACACCTTC.

The chain joins TRBV5-4 to TRBJ2-7, with 9 nucleotides matching TRBD1. V dropped 0 bases and J dropped 6; count of bases not matched to a gene: 7. The CDR3 spans 15 residues. Germline V CDR1 and CDR2: SGHNT, YYREEE (reference sequence). As DNA, the CDR3 is TGTGCCAGCAGCTTGGGGACAGGGGTTTTGGTCGAGCAGTACTTC. This translates into CASSLGTGVLVEQYF.

The CDR3 loop is CATTPTGGSYGYTF. As DNA, the CDR3 is TGTGCCACCACCCCTACGGGGGGCAGCTATGGCTACACCTTC. V usage is TRBV15 and J usage is TRBJ1-2, with D possibly TRBD1 on 6 matching bases. V was pared by 7 bases and J by 4 bases, with 16 bases between. CDR3 size: 14 residues. Germline CDR1 is LNHNV and CDR2 is YYDKDF (reference sequence).

V and J are TRBV7-6 and TRBJ2-1; tentative D call: TRBD2 (5 bases). Trimming removed 5 bases at V and 6 bases at J, with 11 bases between. This CDR3 has 13 amino acids. Germline V lookup: CDR1 SGHVS, CDR2 FNYEAQ. Here the CDR3 DNA reads TGTGCCAGCAGCCCAGCGGCGGTCAATGAGCAGTTCTTC. As protein: CASSPAAVNEQFF.

The rearrangement links TRBV30 to TRBJ2-3; 11 bases are a match to TRBD2. In germline, CDR1 is GTSNPN, CDR2 SVGIG (reference sequence). V lost 4 bases, J lost 3 bases, and 6 bases stayed unmatched. The CDR3 has 15 amino acids. CDR3 sequence reads: CAWNLASGRTDTQYF. As DNA, the CDR3 is TGTGCCTGGAATTTGGCTAGCGGGAGGACAGATACGCAGTATTTT.

The rearrangement uses TRBV6-6 and TRBJ1-6; tentatively, D is TRBD1 (5 bases). Germline CDR1 MNHNY, CDR2 SVGAGI (reference sequence). V lost 0 bases and J 8 bases, leaving 11 bases between the germline ends. The CDR3 consists of 15 residues. The CDR3 loop reads CASSYSIREDSPLHF. Here the CDR3 DNA reads TGTGCCAGCAGTTACTCCATCAGGGAGGATTCACCCCTCCACTTT.

The chain links TRBV6-5 to TRBJ2-2, with 7 bases lining up with TRBD1. CDR3 length: 14 residues. V gave up 6 bases and J gave up 4 bases; unmatched junction bases: 5. The germline V gene encodes CDR1 MNHEY and CDR2 SVGAGI. CDR3 nucleotides: TGTGCCAGCAGCCTGGGACAGTTCACCGGGGAGCTGTTTTTT. It translates to CASSLGQFTGELFF.

Only a few counts were recorded for this clone. This chain's CDR3 is CASSLDRDYGYTF. In DNA form, the CDR3 reads TGCGCCAGCAGCTTGGACAGGGACTATGGCTACACCTTC. The genes are TRBV5-1 and TRBJ1-2, with D maybe TRBD1 (6 bases). This CDR3 contains 13 residues. CDR1 is SGHRS and CDR2 is YFSETQ in the germline V gene. The ends were cut back, 0 bases at V and 3 bases at J, with 6 bases in the middle.

The chain links TRBV5-4 to TRBJ2-3; 10 positions agree with TRBD2. The CDR3 has 15 amino acids. CDR1 SGHNT and CDR2 YYREEE come from the germline V gene (reference sequence). The V segment lost 5 bases and the J segment 5 bases; nucleotides outside the gene matches: 8. The CDR3: CASSYSGGARDTQYF. CDR3 DNA sequence: TGTGCCAGCAGTTACAGCGGGGGGGCCAGAGATACGCAGTATTTT. Combining the CDR3 with reference TRBV5-4 and TRBJ2-3 gives the whole variable domain ETGVTQSPTHLIKTRGQQVTLRCSSQSGHNTVSWYQQALGQGPQFIFQYYREEENGRGNFPPRFSGLQFPNYSSELNVNALELDDSALYLCASSYSGGARDTQYFGPGTRLTVL.

V usage is TRBV5-1 and J usage is TRBJ2-5; 8 bases are a match to TRBD1. CDR1 and CDR2 from the germline V gene are SGHRS and YFSETQ. Trimming removed 0 bases from V and 4 bases from J; junction bases left unmatched: 5. The CDR3 totals 15 residues. The DNA for the CDR3 is TGCGCCAGCAGCTTGGCCGGGACAGGAGGAGAGACCCAGTACTTC. Translation: CASSLAGTGGETQYF.

The rearrangement uses TRBV7-9 and TRBJ2-1; 9 positions match TRBD2. The CDR3 has 16 residues. V shed 4 bases, J shed 0 bases, and the junction held 4 bases outside the gene matches. Germline CDR1 and CDR2: SEHNR and FQNEAQ (reference sequence). CDR3 DNA sequence: TGTGCCAGCAGCTCCCTAGCGGGGAGCTCCTACAATGAGCAGTTCTTC. Amino acids: CASSSLAGSSYNEQFF.

V usage is TRBV11-2 and J usage is TRBJ1-2; 7 bases agree with TRBD1. Germline CDR1 SGHAT, CDR2 FQNNGV. This CDR3 contains 16 residues. Losses at the gene ends were 1 base for V and 6 bases for J; bases not matched to a gene: 11. In DNA form, the CDR3 reads TGTGCCAGCAGCTTAGGTTACAGGGGTGGCTGGGATGGCTACACCTTC. Encoded protein: CASSLGYRGGWDGYTF. Drawing the rest from reference TRBV11-2 and TRBJ1-2, the complete variable domain is EAGVAQSPRYKIIEKRQSVAFWCNPISGHATLYWYQQILGQGPKLLIQFQNNGVVDDSQLPKDRFSAERLKGVDSTLKIQPAKLEDSAVYLCASSLGYRGGWDGYTFGSGTRLTVV.

The chain employs TRBV27 and TRBJ1-2; D not certain. CDR1 is MNHEY and CDR2 is SMNVEV in the germline V gene (reference sequence). The CDR3 is 15 amino acids. The V end lost 3 bases, the J end lost 0 bases, and 11 bases lay between the germline ends. The CDR3 nucleotides read TGTGCCAGCAGTTTGTTTGGCTCAGCTAACTATGGCTACACCTTC. Translating gives CASSLFGSANYGYTF.

This clone was observed once. This rearrangement joins TRBV10-3 to TRBJ1-1; 10 nucleotides align to TRBD1. The length of the CDR3 is 16 residues. CDR1 is ENHRY and CDR2 is SYGVKD in the germline V gene. V lost 4 bases, J lost 2 bases, and 7 bases stayed unmatched. The CDR3 loop is CAISGGQGNYNTEAFF. Here the CDR3 DNA reads TGTGCCATCAGTGGGGGACAGGGGAATTACAACACTGAAGCTTTCTTT.